Listed below are T cell receptor beta chains from one sample, sequenced in a study of T-cell memory formation after mild COVID-19. TCRdb passed the 5' RACE reads through MiXCR, listing each CDR3 protein once. The sample has hundreds of thousands of distinct CDR3 sequences, about 25% seen once. The sequencing sample was made of PBMCs or a T cell subset sorted from them (not recorded which). The receptor set was obtained from an adult woman who had mild COVID-19 (a few samples of this study predate the infection). Cell type and time point are not known. Both conserved end residues are part of each CDR3. A D gene is named only where the DNA matches it firmly. For some rows the clone size is stated as once, few or many, or as a class when expanded; others skip it.

>few|12|TRBJ2-7|TRBV20-1|.
CSARRGDYEQYF
TGCAGTGCTAGACGTGGGGACTACGAGCAGTACTTC
>few|15|TRBJ2-1|TRBV20-1|.
CSASNSRGVYNEQFF
TGCAGTGCTAGTAATTCTCGCGGGGTTTACAATGAGCAGTTCTTC
>.|15|TRBJ2-2|TRBV19|TRBD1
CASSIGTVNTGELFF
TGTGCCAGTAGTATCGGGACAGTCAACACCGGGGAGCTGTTTTTT
>.|11|TRBJ1-4|TRBV15|.
CATSYYEKLFF
TGTGCCACCAGCTACTATGAAAAACTGTTTTTT
>.|15|TRBJ2-7|TRBV12-3/TRBV12-4|TRBD2
CASSWTSGGPYEQYF
TGTGCCAGCAGTTGGACTAGCGGGGGACCCTACGAGCAGTACTTC
>few|15|TRBJ1-2|TRBV12-3/TRBV12-4|TRBD1
CASSPLWDRVDGYTF
TGTGCCAGCAGTCCCCTATGGGACAGGGTTGATGGCTACACCTTC
>.|13|TRBJ1-2|TRBV29-1|.
CSAPAVDNYGYTF
TGCAGCGCCCCTGCGGTAGATAACTATGGCTACACCTTC
>few|17|TRBJ2-2|TRBV7-8|TRBD1
CASSPRRGQGNTGELFF
TGTGCCAGCAGCCCCCGGAGGGGACAGGGGAACACCGGGGAGCTGTTTTTT
>.|14|TRBJ2-3|TRBV6-5|.
CASSYGKGTDTQYF
TGTGCCAGCAGTTACGGGAAGGGCACAGATACGCAGTATTTT
>.|12|TRBJ2-5|TRBV7-9|.
CASGGPQETQYF
TGTGCCAGCGGGGGGCCTCAAGAGACCCAGTACTTC
>few|13|TRBJ1-1|TRBV12-3/TRBV12-4|.
CASSPPGRRVAFF
TGTGCCAGCAGTCCCCCGGGACGCAGGGTGGCTTTCTTT
>few|13|TRBJ1-2|TRBV3-1|.
CASSPRGGSGYTF
TGTGCCAGCAGCCCTCGTGGAGGGAGCGGCTACACCTTC
>few|12|TRBJ1-1|TRBV2|.
CASESQNTEAFF
TGTGCCAGCGAGTCCCAGAACACTGAAGCTTTCTTT
>.|18|TRBJ2-7|TRBV10-1|TRBD2
CASSESERLAGRPYEQYF
TGCGCCAGCAGTGAGTCGGAAAGGCTAGCGGGCCGTCCCTACGAGCAGTACTTC
>.|13|TRBJ1-2|TRBV18|.
CASSPPLAGGYTF
TGTGCCAGCTCACCACCTCTGGCGGGTGGCTACACCTTC